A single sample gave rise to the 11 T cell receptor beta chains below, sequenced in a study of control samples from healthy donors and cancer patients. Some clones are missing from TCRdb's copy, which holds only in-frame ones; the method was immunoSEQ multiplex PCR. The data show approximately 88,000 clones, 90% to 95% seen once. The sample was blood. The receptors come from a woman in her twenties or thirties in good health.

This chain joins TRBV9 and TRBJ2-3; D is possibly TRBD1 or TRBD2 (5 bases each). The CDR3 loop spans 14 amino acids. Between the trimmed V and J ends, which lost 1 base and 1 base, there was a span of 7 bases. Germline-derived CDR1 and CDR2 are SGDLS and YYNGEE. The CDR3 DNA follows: TGTGCCAGCAGCGTACAGGGAGGCACAGATACGCAGTATTTT. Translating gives CASSVQGGTDTQYF.

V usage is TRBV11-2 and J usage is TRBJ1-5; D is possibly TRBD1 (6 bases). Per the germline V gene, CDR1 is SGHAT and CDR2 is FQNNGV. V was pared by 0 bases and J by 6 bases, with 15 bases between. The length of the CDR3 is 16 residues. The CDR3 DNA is TGTGCCAGCAGCTTAGATCCCACAGGGTTCCTTCAGCCCCAGCATTTT. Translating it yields CASSLDPTGFLQPQHF.

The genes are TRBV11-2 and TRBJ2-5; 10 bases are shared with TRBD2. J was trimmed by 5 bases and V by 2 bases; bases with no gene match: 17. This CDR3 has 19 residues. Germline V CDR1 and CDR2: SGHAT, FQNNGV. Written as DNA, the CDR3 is TGTGCCAGCAGCTTACTCTCCTTCTTCGCTAGCGGGGGCCGGGAGACCCAGTACTTC. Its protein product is CASSLLSFFASGGRETQYF.

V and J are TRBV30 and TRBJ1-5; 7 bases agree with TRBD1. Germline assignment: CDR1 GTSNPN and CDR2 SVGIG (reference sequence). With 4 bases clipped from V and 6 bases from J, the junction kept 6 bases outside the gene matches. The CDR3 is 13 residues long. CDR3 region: CAWKGTARQPQHF. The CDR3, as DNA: TGTGCCTGGAAAGGGACAGCTCGTCAGCCCCAGCATTTT.

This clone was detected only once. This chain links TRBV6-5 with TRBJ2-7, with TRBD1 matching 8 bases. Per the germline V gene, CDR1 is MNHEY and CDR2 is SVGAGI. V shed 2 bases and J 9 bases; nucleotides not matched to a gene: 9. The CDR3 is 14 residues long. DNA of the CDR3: TGTGCCAGCAGTTACCCCGGACAGGGAACCGTGCAGTACTTC. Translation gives CASSYPGQGTVQYF.

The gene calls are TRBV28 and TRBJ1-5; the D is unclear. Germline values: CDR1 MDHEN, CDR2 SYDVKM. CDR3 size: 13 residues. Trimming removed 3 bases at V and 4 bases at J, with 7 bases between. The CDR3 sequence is CASSLTNNQPQHF. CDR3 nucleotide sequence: TGTGCCAGCAGTTTGACGAATAATCAGCCCCAGCATTTT.

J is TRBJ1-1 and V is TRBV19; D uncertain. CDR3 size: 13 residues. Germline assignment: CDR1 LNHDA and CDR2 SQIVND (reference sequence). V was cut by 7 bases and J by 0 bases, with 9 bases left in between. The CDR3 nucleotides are TGTGCCAGTACTCCGACGGTGAACACTGAAGCTTTCTTT. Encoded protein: CASTPTVNTEAFF. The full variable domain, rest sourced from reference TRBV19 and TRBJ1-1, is DGGITQSPKYLFRKEGQNVTLSCEQNLNHDAMYWYRQDPGQGLRLIYYSQIVNDFQKGDIAEGYSVSREKKESFPLTVTSAQKNPTAFYLCASTPTVNTEAFFGQGTRLTVV.

The CDR3 DNA reads TGTGCCAGCAGCTTTCAGGGGGGGGCGTACGAGCAGTACTTC. Translated: CASSFQGGAYEQYF. This chain connects TRBV7-2 to TRBJ2-7; D may match TRBD1 or TRBD2 (7 bases each). Trimming removed 3 bases at V and 4 bases at J, with 13 bases between. Germline V gene sequence: CDR1 SGHTA, CDR2 FQGNSA. The CDR3 is made up of 14 amino acids.

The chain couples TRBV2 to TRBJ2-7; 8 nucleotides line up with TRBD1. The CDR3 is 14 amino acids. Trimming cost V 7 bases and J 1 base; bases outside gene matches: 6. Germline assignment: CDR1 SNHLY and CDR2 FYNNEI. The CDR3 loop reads CASIRRGLSYEQYF. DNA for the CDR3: TGTGCCAGCATTCGCAGGGGGCTTTCCTACGAGCAGTACTTC.

The CDR3 coding sequence is TGTGCCAGCAGTCACGGACAGGGCACAGATACGCAGTATTTT. Translation: CASSHGQGTDTQYF. J is TRBJ2-3 and V is TRBV6-5, with 7 nucleotides matching TRBD1. V lost 5 bases, J lost 1 base, and 3 bases stayed unmatched. The CDR3 sequence is 14 residues long. Germline V CDR1 and CDR2: MNHEY, SVGAGI.

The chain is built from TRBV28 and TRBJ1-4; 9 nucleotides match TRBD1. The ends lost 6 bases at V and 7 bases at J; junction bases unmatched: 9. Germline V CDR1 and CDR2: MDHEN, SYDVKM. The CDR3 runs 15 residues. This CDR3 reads CASSSPGTGSEKLFF. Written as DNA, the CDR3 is TGTGCCAGCAGCTCCCCCGGGACAGGGAGTGAAAAACTGTTTTTT.